These 7 T cell receptor beta chains came from one sample sequenced in a study of vaccination effects on CD4 cells after COVID-19 (dated by TCRdb to the early 2020s). Receptor libraries were prepared by the immunoSEQ multiplex PCR assay. The table comes from immuneACCESS by way of TCRdb, which keeps in-frame sequences with V and J called. Part of the clones is missing from these tables; in studies checked, under half for an unresolved V gene and the rest for unknown reasons. The sample table records tens of thousands of clones; approximately 62% of these occur just once. Less than 20% of the sample rests with the top ten. Antigen specificity for these receptors is unknown. In the ViraFEST assay, PBMC were stimulated with viral peptide pools, and antigen-specific CD4+ T cell clonotypes were then identified by expansion using TCR sequencing. After about 9 days of culture, CD4+ T cells were isolated with the EasySep CD4+ T cell isolation kit. Convalescent patients had PCR-confirmed SARS-CoV-2 infection between March and December 2020, before Alpha, Beta and Delta variants emerged in the United States.

The sequencing used CD4+ T cells from PBMCs cultured with SARS-CoV-2 spike peptides, collected before COVID-19 vaccination. Sample cell subset or site, as interpreted from the label and publication: SARS-CoV-2 spike overlapping peptide pool stimulation. The receptors shown here come from a human donor who had a prior SARS-CoV-2 infection.

The gene calls are TRBV5-1 and TRBJ2-2; D gene ambiguous. CDR3 length: 15 amino acids. CDR1 is SGHRS, CDR2 YFSETQ, per germline. V lost 5 bases and J 0 bases, leaving 11 bases between the germline ends. CDR3 in amino acids: CASRSSVANTGELFF. Written as DNA, the CDR3 is TGCGCCAGCAGGTCGTCGGTCGCGAACACCGGGGAGCTGTTTTTT.

The CDR3 sequence: CASSYQLNEQFF. CDR3 bases: TGTGCCAGCAGTTACCAGCTCAATGAGCAGTTCTTC. This sequence joins TRBV6-6 and TRBJ2-1, with D unresolved. Germline CDR1 is MNHNY and CDR2 is SVGAGI (reference sequence). CDR3 length: 12 residues. The V end was cut by 2 bases, the J end by 6 bases, with 5 bases between.

The chain couples TRBV30 to TRBJ2-7; D ambiguous. CDR3 length: 13 residues. V lost 2 bases and J lost 4, with 12 bases in between. The germline V gene encodes CDR1 GTSNPN and CDR2 SVGIG (reference sequence). CDR3 loop: CAWSLFVGYEQYF. CDR3 bases: TGTGCCTGGAGTTTATTCGTGGGGTACGAGCAGTACTTC.

The chain employs TRBV24-1 and TRBJ2-5, with a weak D call TRBD1 (5 bases). The germline V gene has CDR1 KGHDR and CDR2 SFDVKD. V dropped 4 bases and J dropped 2 bases, with 13 bases sitting between them. The CDR3 covers 15 residues. CDR3 in amino acids: CATSDTTGSQETQYF. The CDR3 DNA reads TGTGCCACCAGTGACACAACAGGATCTCAAGAGACCCAGTACTTC.

The chain is built from TRBV5-5 and TRBJ2-5, with a possible D match to TRBD1 (5 bases). V was cut by 1 base and J by 5 bases, with 15 bases left in between. The V gene's germline CDR1 is SGHKS and CDR2 YYEKEE (reference sequence). This CDR3 is built from 15 residues. The chain's CDR3 is CASSLTTGYGETQYF. As DNA, the CDR3 is TGTGCCAGCAGCTTGACCACAGGCTACGGGGAGACCCAGTACTTC.

The chain has TRBV4-3 and TRBJ2-1; unclear D gene. The V and J ends lost 5 bases and 5 bases respectively, with 10 bases between them. CDR1 LGHNA and CDR2 YSLEER come from the germline V gene. CDR3 length equals 13 residues. In nucleotides, the CDR3 is TGCGCCAGCAGCTCAAACCCCCACAATGAGCAGTTCTTC. Encoded protein: CASSSNPHNEQFF.

This clone showed up just a few times. The rearrangement links TRBV5-1 to TRBJ2-5, with TRBD2 matching 7 bases. Germline CDR1 reads SGHRS; CDR2 reads YFSETQ. The CDR3 totals 15 residues. Trimming took 2 bases from V and 4 from J; bases not matched to a gene: 8. In DNA, the CDR3 is TGCGCCAGCAGCTTCGTAGCGGGCTCAGCAGAGACCCAGTACTTC. This sequence encodes CASSFVAGSAETQYF.